The 11 T cell receptor beta chains in this list originate from one sample, sequenced in a study of T cell responses to AZD1222 COVID-19 vaccine. The repertoire was sequenced with immunoSEQ multiplex PCR; TCRdb's copy has only in-frame clones and lacks some. In the table there are approximately 130,000 clones, approximately 85% of which are singletons. The input for sequencing was peripheral blood, taken 28 days after the second dose of the MenACWY control vaccine. The receptor source for this set is an adult who received the MenACWY meningococcal vaccine as a control.

This chain uses TRBV24-1 with TRBJ1-3, with D possibly TRBD1 on 5 matching bases. Germline V gene data show CDR1 as KGHDR and CDR2 as SFDVKD. Trimming removed 4 bases from V and 5 bases from J, with 8 bases in between. The CDR3 is 13 residues long. The CDR3 sequence: CATSEPGRNTIYF. The CDR3, as DNA: TGTGCCACCAGTGAACCAGGGCGAAACACCATATATTTT.

This clone appeared a few times. V gene TRBV28 combines with J gene TRBJ1-2; 9 nucleotides align to TRBD1. Germline CDR1 reads MDHEN; CDR2 reads SYDVKM. CDR3 length: 14 residues. V was pared by 5 bases and J by 8 bases, with 9 bases of the junction left unmatched. CDR3 sequence: CASSTPGTGFGYTF. The DNA for the CDR3 is TGTGCCAGCAGTACCCCCGGGACAGGGTTCGGCTACACCTTC.

The chain has TRBV29-1 and TRBJ1-1; 7 bases line up with TRBD1. Per the germline V gene, CDR1 is SQVTM and CDR2 is ANQGSEA. The CDR3 extends over 11 amino acids. V dropped 6 bases and J dropped 4; count of bases not matched to a gene: 2. Here the CDR3 reads CSVNRGTEAFF. The CDR3 DNA reads TGCAGCGTGAACAGGGGCACTGAAGCTTTCTTT.

This clone was seen a single time. The gene calls are TRBV9 and TRBJ2-7; 10 nucleotides match TRBD2. Germline V lookup: CDR1 SGDLS, CDR2 YYNGEE. Trimming took 4 bases from V and 2 from J; bases not matched to a gene: 6. The CDR3 runs to 15 residues. In DNA, the CDR3 is TGTGCCAGCAGCTTAGGACTAGCGGAGACCTACGAGCAGTACTTC. Its translation is CASSLGLAETYEQYF.

The chain carries TRBV7-2 and TRBJ1-5; D gene uncertain. The CDR3 runs to 12 residues. V dropped 3 bases and J dropped 5 bases, with 5 bases sitting between them. The germline V gene encodes CDR1 SGHTA and CDR2 FQGNSA. The CDR3 DNA is TGTGCCAGCAGCTTGAGGGATCAGCCCCAGCATTTT. It translates to CASSLRDQPQHF. Full variable domain (missing parts from reference TRBV7-2 and TRBJ1-5): GAGVSQSPSNKVTEKGKDVELRCDPISGHTALYWYRQSLGQGLEFLIYFQGNSAPDKSGLPSDRFSAERTGGSVSTLTIQRTQQEDSAVYLCASSLRDQPQHFGDGTRLSIL.

This sequence joins TRBV11-1 and TRBJ1-1, with D unclear. Trimming took off 3 bases at V and 7 bases at J, with 12 bases between the two ends. The CDR3 length is 13 residues. Germline values: CDR1 SGHAT, CDR2 FQDESV (reference sequence). The chain's CDR3 is CASSFPTGNEAFF. The DNA of the CDR3 is TGTGCCAGCAGCTTCCCGACCGGAAATGAAGCTTTCTTT.

The CDR3 reads CAWSLYSGVNSGNTIYF. Here the CDR3 DNA reads TGTGCCTGGAGTCTTTATTCGGGGGTCAACTCTGGAAACACCATATATTTT. The rearrangement joins TRBV30 to TRBJ1-3; D perhaps matches TRBD1 (5 bases). This CDR3 spans 17 amino acids. V was cut by 2 bases and J by 0 bases, with 17 bases left in between. CDR1 and CDR2 (germline): GTSNPN, SVGIG (reference sequence).

The CDR3 sequence: CASSQGYSNQPQHF. Written as DNA, the CDR3 is TGTGCCAGCAGCCAGGGGTATAGCAATCAGCCCCAGCATTTT. The chain links TRBV4-2 to TRBJ1-5; D is undetermined. Germline V lookup: CDR1 LGHNA, CDR2 YNFKEQ. The CDR3 is made up of 14 amino acids. The germline V and J ends were trimmed by 3 bases and 0 bases, with 6 bases remaining between them.

The V gene is TRBV11-3, the J gene TRBJ2-2; maybe TRBD1 (5 bases). Trimming took off 5 bases at V and 6 bases at J, with 13 bases between the two ends. Germline values: CDR1 SGHNT, CDR2 YENEEA. This CDR3 spans 14 amino acids. Here the CDR3 reads CASSASREAGELFF. The DNA of the CDR3 is TGTGCCAGCAGCGCAAGCAGGGAAGCCGGGGAGCTGTTTTTT.

This sequence joins TRBV6-1 and TRBJ2-2, with D hard to call. This CDR3 is 12 amino acids long. V lost 2 bases and J lost 6, with 4 bases in between. CDR1 and CDR2 (germline): MNHNS, SASEGT. CDR3 bases: TGTGCCAGCAGTGAATATGCCGGGGAGCTGTTTTTT. Amino acid sequence: CASSEYAGELFF.

The chain joins TRBV13 to TRBJ1-1, with a possible D match to TRBD1 (5 bases). Looked up from germline, CDR1 is PRHDT and CDR2 is FYEKMQ (reference sequence). The CDR3 covers 15 residues. V was cut by 5 bases and J by 5 bases, with 18 bases left in between. CDR3: CASSPTTGGGTEAFF. CDR3 DNA sequence: TGTGCCAGCAGCCCCACCACGGGGGGAGGGACTGAAGCTTTCTTT.